These T cell receptor beta chains were read from a single sample in a study of T cell repertoires and HLA-DP antigens. Their antigen targets remain unknown. Generated by immunoSEQ multiplex PCR, the TCRdb table keeps only in-frame clones and is missing some. The data show almost 90,000 clones, with 86% seen just once and approximately 1.5% held by the top ten. Sequenced material: CD4+ T cells from PBMCs. The receptors stem from a man aged 50 or older in good health and CMV-seronegative. The CDR3 runs from the conserved cysteine through the conserved F or W. D genes are given only for firm matches. Clone size is not always given. Where it is, it says once, few, many or a class for expanded clones.

>-|TRBV28|few|TRBJ1-2|17
TGTGCCAGCAGCACGAATGGGGGAGGACGTTTTGGCTATGGCTACACCTTC
CASSTNGGGRFGYGYTF
>-|TRBV7-2|once|TRBJ2-7|15
TGTGCCTCCTCAGCCGCGGGACAGAAATCCTACGAGCAGTACTTC
CASSAAGQKSYEQYF
>TRBD1|TRBV5-1|-|TRBJ1-1|16
TGCGCCAGCAGCTTGCCTCCCGGGACAGGGGGCACTGAAGCTTTCTTT
CASSLPPGTGGTEAFF
>TRBD2|TRBV13|-|TRBJ2-3|18
TGTGCCAGCAGCTTCATTGTGGGGACTAGCGGGGGAAAAGATACGCAGTATTTT
CASSFIVGTSGGKDTQYF
>TRBD2|TRBV15|-|TRBJ2-1|17
TGTGCCACCAGCAGAGATCCTTCCGGGAGGGGATACAATGAGCAGTTCTTC
CATSRDPSGRGYNEQFF
>-|TRBV29-1|-|TRBJ1-2|10
TGCAGCGTTGATGGCGGTGGCTACACCTTC
CSVDGGGYTF
>-|TRBV7-2|few|TRBJ2-7|16
TGTGCCAGCAGCCCCACCACCCGAGGGCGATACTACGAGCAGTACTTC
CASSPTTRGRYYEQYF
>-|TRBV7-2|-|TRBJ2-5|13
TGTGCCAGCAGCTTAACGCCTCAAGAGACCCAGTACTTC
CASSLTPQETQYF
>-|TRBV19|once|TRBJ1-1|13
TGTGCCAGTAGGACCGACTGGGCCACTGAAGCTTTCTTT
CASRTDWATEAFF
>-|TRBV2|once|TRBJ2-3|13
TGTGCCAGCATCAAGGACGGCACAGATACGCAGTATTTT
CASIKDGTDTQYF
>-|TRBV30|-|TRBJ1-2|12
TGTGCCTGGAGTGGAGATCGGGGAGGCTACACCTTC
CAWSGDRGGYTF
>-|TRBV9|-|TRBJ1-2|12
TGTGCCAGCAGCGGGCAGAGCTATGGCTACACCTTC
CASSGQSYGYTF
>-|TRBV30|-|TRBJ1-2|15
TGTGCCTGGACCATGACAGGATCGACTTTCTATGGCTACACCTTC
CAWTMTGSTFYGYTF
>-|TRBV19|-|TRBJ2-2|14
TGTGCCAGTAGGGTGGGCTGGATCACCGGGGAGCTGTTTTTT
CASRVGWITGELFF
>-|TRBV7-2|-|TRBJ1-1|15
TGTGCCAGCAGCTTATACGGGACGGGGAACACTGAAGCTTTCTTT
CASSLYGTGNTEAFF
>TRBD2|TRBV10-3|-|TRBJ2-5|15
TGTGCCATCAGTCTGGGACTAGCGGGAGGAGAGACCCAGTACTTC
CAISLGLAGGETQYF
>-|TRBV20-1|once|TRBJ1-3|11
TGCAGTGCTCAAAGGGGGAACACCATATATTTT
CSAQRGNTIYF
>-|TRBV18|-|TRBJ1-2|15
TGTGCCAGCTCACCCTTAGACACCGTCAACTATGGCTACACCTTC
CASSPLDTVNYGYTF
>TRBD1|TRBV5-4|-|TRBJ1-5|15
TGTGCCAGCAGCTTAACACCAGGGGGCGGCCAGCCCCAGCATTTT
CASSLTPGGGQPQHF
>-|TRBV2|-|TRBJ2-2|15
TGTGCCAGCAGCGTCGTGGCGGGGCCCACCGGGGAGCTGTTTTTT
CASSVVAGPTGELFF
>-|TRBV9|-|TRBJ1-2|15
TGTGCCAGCAGCGTAGCGGGAGCAGTGAACTATGGCTACACCTTC
CASSVAGAVNYGYTF
>-|TRBV7-9|-|TRBJ2-1|15
TGTGCCAGCAGCATGGACGGAGGCTCCTACAATGAGCAGTTCTTC
CASSMDGGSYNEQFF
>-|TRBV4-3|-|TRBJ2-3|13
TGCGCCAGCAGCCGTCGGAGCACAGATACGCAGTATTTT
CASSRRSTDTQYF
>-|TRBV14|few|TRBJ1-1|14
TGTGCCAGCAGCCAAGCAGTTGGAGACAGGGAAGCTTTCTTT
CASSQAVGDREAFF
>TRBD2|TRBV14|-|TRBJ2-3|14
TGTGCCAGCAGCCGGACTAGAACCACAGATACGCAGTATTTT
CASSRTRTTDTQYF
>-|TRBV6-5|-|TRBJ1-2|13
TGTGCCAGCAGTGAATGGCCTAACTATGGCTACACCTTC
CASSEWPNYGYTF
>TRBD2|TRBV5-4|-|TRBJ2-1|14
TGTGCCAGCAGCCCGGGACTAGGAGTAGAGGAGCAGTTCTTC
CASSPGLGVEEQFF
>TRBD1|TRBV5-5|-|TRBJ2-7|16
TGTGCCAGCAGCCCACCCTCGGGACAGGGGGCCTACGAGCAGTACTTC
CASSPPSGQGAYEQYF
>-|TRBV27|-|TRBJ1-2|13
TGTGCCAGCAGTCTGGGTAGGGTGGGAGGCTACACCTTC
CASSLGRVGGYTF
>-|TRBV23-1|once|TRBJ1-4|15
TGCGCCAGCAGTCATGCGTTAGTATTTAATGAAAAACTGTTTTTT
CASSHALVFNEKLFF
>-|TRBV20-1|-|TRBJ2-3|11
TGCAGTGCGGGAAGCACAGATACGCAGTATTTT
CSAGSTDTQYF
>TRBD2|TRBV5-1|-|TRBJ2-7|17
TGCGCCAGCAGCTCCGGGACTAGCGGGAGGGTATCCTACGAGCAGTACTTC
CASSSGTSGRVSYEQYF
>TRBD1|TRBV12-5|-|TRBJ2-3|16
TGTGCTAGTGGTCCCGGACAGGGGTCTAGCACAGATACGCAGTATTTT
CASGPGQGSSTDTQYF
>-|TRBV18|-|TRBJ1-4|15
TGTGCCAGCTCACCATCCGCGCAGGGTAACGAAAAACTGTTTTTT
CASSPSAQGNEKLFF
>TRBD1|TRBV19|-|TRBJ2-5|15
TGTGCCAGTAGGACCCGGGACAGGGGAAAAGAGACCCAGTACTTC
CASRTRDRGKETQYF
>TRBD1|TRBV7-2|few|TRBJ2-4|15
TGTGCCAGCAGAGCATCGTTCGGGACAGATAACATTCAGTACTTC
CASRASFGTDNIQYF
>-|TRBV18|-|TRBJ2-7|16
TGTGCCAGCTCATCTACTCAGGGAGGCGCGTCCTACGAGCAGTACTTC
CASSSTQGGASYEQYF
>-|TRBV4-3|-|TRBJ1-2|16
TGCGCCAGCAGCCTGATCACGACAGGCTCGGCGCGGGGCTACACCTTC
CASSLITTGSARGYTF
>-|TRBV2|-|TRBJ2-6|20
TGTGCCAGCAAAATTACCGTCTCAGGGACGGGTTTCTCTGGGGCCAACGTCCTGACTTTC
CASKITVSGTGFSGANVLTF
>-|TRBV7-9|once|TRBJ2-7|15
TGTGCCAGCAGCTCTCGAGAGGGACTCCGAAACGAGCAGTACTTC
CASSSREGLRNEQYF
>TRBD2|TRBV7-9|-|TRBJ2-1|13
TGTGCCAGCGGACTAGCTTTTCCCCATGAGCAGTTCTTC
CASGLAFPHEQFF
>-|TRBV5-1|few|TRBJ2-1|15
TGCGCCAGCAGCTTGGAGGCGGGGTCCTTCGATGAGCAGTTCTTC
CASSLEAGSFDEQFF
>TRBD2|TRBV5-5|few|TRBJ2-3|15
TGTGCCAGCAGCTTGAGACTAGCTCGGGAAACTACGCAGTATTTT
CASSLRLARETTQYF
>-|TRBV28|-|TRBJ1-2|14
TGTGCCAGCAGTTTAGCAACTGTATACTATGGCTACACCTTC
CASSLATVYYGYTF
>-|TRBV5-1|-|TRBJ2-3|15
TGCGCCAGCAGCTTGATGGGGGGCGGCACAGATACGCAGTATTTT
CASSLMGGGTDTQYF
>-|TRBV18|many|TRBJ1-5|17
TGTGCCAGCTCACCAATGGGGGAGGGCCTTAGCAATCAGCCCCAGCATTTT
CASSPMGEGLSNQPQHF
>-|TRBV6-4|-|TRBJ2-2|14
TGTGCCAGCAAAACCCTGTGGGATGCCGGGGAGCTGTTTTTT
CASKTLWDAGELFF
>-|TRBV19|-|TRBJ1-1|10
TGTGCCAGGGCGCTAGGTGAAGCTTTCTTT
CARALGEAFF
>TRBD1|TRBV6-5|-|TRBJ1-5|15
TGTGCCAGCAGTTTGACAGGGGACCGCAATCAGCCCCAGCATTTT
CASSLTGDRNQPQHF
>TRBD2|TRBV5-4|-|TRBJ2-3|17
TGTGCCAGCAAACCCCCGGGACTAGCGGGGGGGACAGATACGCAGTATTTT
CASKPPGLAGGTDTQYF
>TRBD2|TRBV7-9|once|TRBJ2-7|17
TGTGCCAGCAGCTTAGTTGGAGGGACTAGGGCTTCCTACGAGCAGTACTTC
CASSLVGGTRASYEQYF
>-|TRBV6-6|-|TRBJ2-7|16
TGTGCCACAGCTCCCGAGCTTGGACGGAGCTCCTACGAGCAGTACTTC
CATAPELGRSSYEQYF
>-|TRBV7-2|-|TRBJ2-1|12
TGTGCCAGCAGCCCTAGCCGACAGGGACTGTTCTTC
CASSPSRQGLFF
>TRBD2|TRBV5-1|-|TRBJ2-5|15
TGCGCCAGCAGCTTGGGGAGCGGGAGGTCGGAGACCCAGTACTTC
CASSLGSGRSETQYF
>TRBD2|TRBV19|once|TRBJ2-7|16
TGTGCCAGTAGTACCCAACATCTAGCGGGCTCCTACGAGCAGTACTTC
CASSTQHLAGSYEQYF
>-|TRBV7-7|-|TRBJ2-1|14
TGTGCTAGCAGCTTAGGGAGCACGCCCCGCGAGCAGTTCTTC
CASSLGSTPREQFF
>-|TRBV25-1|-|TRBJ2-6|12
TGTGCCAGCATCTCTGGGGCCAACGTCCTGACTTTC
CASISGANVLTF
>TRBD1|TRBV11-2|-|TRBJ2-4|15
TGTGCCAGCAGCCTAGGGACAGGGGGCAAAAACATTCAGTACTTC
CASSLGTGGKNIQYF
>TRBD2|TRBV14|-|TRBJ2-1|15
TGTGCCAGCAGCCAAGATCTTGCTAGCGGGAGGATACTGTTCTTC
CASSQDLASGRILFF